The 32 T cell receptor beta chains below were found in one sample sequenced in a study of blood T cell repertoires in COVID-19. Sequencing used immunoSEQ multiplex PCR; TCRdb keeps in-frame clones, though not all of them. The sample carries 170,000 or so clones, 75% to 90% recorded once. The sequenced material came from PBMCs or T cells enriched from blood (not recorded which). Every receptor here comes from a man aged 35 to 55 who had recovered from COVID-19.

The V gene is TRBV4-2, the J gene TRBJ2-7, with a weak D call TRBD2 (5 bases). Germline assignment: CDR1 LGHNA and CDR2 YNFKEQ. V was shortened by 2 bases and J by 2 bases, with 10 bases between the two germline ends. The CDR3 extends over 14 amino acids. The CDR3 DNA reads TGTGCCAGCAGCCAAACCCGGGGTACCTACGAGCAGTACTTC. Amino acids: CASSQTRGTYEQYF.

The chain employs TRBV7-2 and TRBJ1-2, with 9 bases aligning to TRBD1. The ends lost 3 bases at V and 7 bases at J; junction bases unmatched: 6. Per the germline V gene, CDR1 is SGHTA and CDR2 is FQGNSA. CDR3 length: 14 amino acids. The CDR3 DNA reads as TGTGCCAGCAGCTTGACAGGGGGACAAGGTGGCTACACCTTC. It translates to CASSLTGGQGGYTF.

This sequence joins TRBV5-1 and TRBJ1-2; the D gene is possibly TRBD1 (6 bases). The V gene lost 6 bases and the J gene lost 4 bases, with 19 bases spanning the gap. Germline lookup yields CDR1 SGHRS and CDR2 YFSETQ. The CDR3 is 15 residues long. This CDR3 is CASTPQAGAPYGYTF. CDR3 sequence (DNA): TGCGCCAGCACCCCGCAGGCAGGGGCCCCCTATGGCTACACCTTC.

This rearrangement joins TRBV5-1 to TRBJ2-1; 9 bases match TRBD2. The ends lost 0 bases at V and 4 bases at J; junction bases unmatched: 2. Per germline, CDR1 SGHRS and CDR2 YFSETQ. The CDR3 runs to 15 residues. CDR3: CASSLETSGYNEQFF. CDR3 bases: TGCGCCAGCAGCTTGGAGACTAGCGGTTACAATGAGCAGTTCTTC.

The chain combines TRBV2 with TRBJ1-2; D is ambiguous. Germline CDR1 is SNHLY and CDR2 is FYNNEI. The V end lost 8 bases, the J end lost 9 bases, and 16 bases lay between the germline ends. The CDR3 has 12 residues. The CDR3 reads CASRPGPLSYTF. The CDR3 DNA reads as TGTGCCAGCCGCCCAGGCCCACTTAGCTACACCTTC.

The chain employs TRBV19 and TRBJ1-1; D unclear. The V and J ends lost 2 bases and 2 bases respectively, with 6 bases between them. The CDR3 loop spans 13 amino acids. Germline V gene sequence: CDR1 LNHDA, CDR2 SQIVND (reference sequence). CDR3: CASSITSNTEAFF. CDR3 DNA: TGTGCCAGTAGTATAACGAGTAACACTGAAGCTTTCTTT.

The chain combines TRBV30 with TRBJ2-1; weak D call: TRBD1 (5 bases). Between the trimmed V and J ends, which lost 3 bases and 2 bases, there was a span of 14 bases. Per germline, CDR1 GTSNPN and CDR2 SVGIG (reference sequence). This CDR3 region has 15 residues. CDR3 sequence: CAWSGGREAYNEQFF. The CDR3 region has the DNA TGTGCCTGGAGCGGTGGCAGGGAAGCCTACAATGAGCAGTTCTTC.

The genes are TRBV12-5 and TRBJ1-5, with 7 bases that match TRBD1. The V and J ends lost 1 base and 9 bases, in that order; junction bases with no gene match: 6. CDR3 length: 14 residues. CDR1 and CDR2 from the germline V gene are LGHNT and FRNRAP. Here the CDR3 DNA reads TGTGCTAGTGGTTTGGCAGGACAGGCATGGCCCCAGCATTTT. It specifies CASGLAGQAWPQHF.

The J gene is TRBJ2-2, the V gene TRBV30, with TRBD1 identical over 9 bases. CDR1 is GTSNPN and CDR2 is SVGIG in the germline V gene (reference sequence). V shed 5 bases and J 6 bases; nucleotides not matched to a gene: 10. This CDR3 has 15 amino acids. CDR3: CAWQGGTGIPGELFF. In DNA, the CDR3 is TGTGCCTGGCAAGGCGGGACAGGGATTCCCGGGGAGCTGTTTTTT. The variable domain in full, completed from reference TRBV30 and TRBJ2-2, reads SQTIHQWPATLVQPVGSPLSLECTVEGTSNPNLYWYRQAAGRGLQLLFYSVGIGQISSEVPQNLSASRPQDRQFILSSKKLLLSDSGFYLCAWQGGTGIPGELFFGEGSRLTVL.

The rearrangement uses TRBV27 and TRBJ1-1; D unresolved. Trimming took 5 bases from V and 1 from J, leaving 8 bases between them. CDR3 size: 13 residues. Germline V gene lookup returns CDR1 MNHEY and CDR2 SMNVEV (reference sequence). As DNA, the CDR3 is TGTGCCAGCAGTCCAAACACGAACACTGAAGCTTTCTTT. Amino acids: CASSPNTNTEAFF.

The chain links TRBV6-4 to TRBJ2-1; 13 bases match TRBD2. Unmatched junction bases numbered 4, after V lost 2 bases and J lost 6 bases. The CDR3 covers 16 residues. From germline, CDR1 is MRHNA and CDR2 SNTAGT. The CDR3 sequence: CASSDRGLAGINEQFF. DNA of the CDR3: TGTGCCAGCAGTGACCGGGGACTAGCGGGGATCAATGAGCAGTTCTTC.

The chain couples TRBV11-2 to TRBJ2-7; TRBD2 is a possible D gene (5 bases). Trimming took off 0 bases at V and 8 bases at J, with 11 bases between the two ends. CDR3 length: 13 residues. Germline CDR1 SGHAT, CDR2 FQNNGV. For the CDR3, the DNA is TGTGCCAGCAGCTTAGAACTAGTCGGGCAGCAGTACTTC. Its translation: CASSLELVGQQYF.

The V gene is TRBV7-2, the J gene TRBJ1-2; weak D call: TRBD1 (6 bases). Germline V gives CDR1 SGHTA, CDR2 FQGNSA. Trimming pared 5 bases from V and 5 bases from J, leaving 12 bases between. The CDR3 is 13 residues long. As DNA, the CDR3 is TGTGCCAGCAGCAAACAGGGAGAATATGGCTACACCTTC. It codes for CASSKQGEYGYTF. The complete variable domain, with remaining parts taken from reference TRBV7-2 and TRBJ1-2, reads GAGVSQSPSNKVTEKGKDVELRCDPISGHTALYWYRQSLGQGLEFLIYFQGNSAPDKSGLPSDRFSAERTGGSVSTLTIQRTQQEDSAVYLCASSKQGEYGYTFGSGTRLTVV.

The chain combines TRBV2 with TRBJ1-2, with D tentatively TRBD1 (6 bases). Trimming shortened V by 4 bases and J by 6 bases, and 6 bases separated the two germline ends. Germline CDR1 is SNHLY and CDR2 is FYNNEI. The CDR3 runs to 11 residues. The CDR3 sequence: CASSGQDGYTF. The CDR3 DNA follows: TGTGCCAGCAGTGGACAGGATGGCTACACCTTC. The full variable domain, with the rest looked up from reference TRBV2 and TRBJ1-2, is EPEVTQTPSHQVTQMGQEVILRCVPISNHLYFYWYRQILGQKVEFLVSFYNNEISEKSEIFDDQFSVERPDGSNFTLKIRSTKLEDSAMYFCASSGQDGYTFGSGTRLTVV.

V and J are TRBV6-2 or TRBV6-3 and TRBJ2-2; the D is unclear. Trimming left V 2 bases short and J 7 bases short, with 8 bases between. This CDR3 has 13 amino acids. Germline-derived CDR1 and CDR2 are MNHEY and SVGEGT. The CDR3 is CASSYAAYGELFF. In DNA form, the CDR3 reads TGTGCCAGCAGTTACGCGGCGTACGGGGAGCTGTTTTTT.

The rearrangement joins TRBV19 to TRBJ1-1; TRBD1 agrees at 7 bases. The germline CDR1 and CDR2 sequences are LNHDA and SQIVND (reference sequence). This CDR3 spans 11 amino acids. Trimming cost V 1 base and J 14 bases; bases outside gene matches: 4. The CDR3: CASSIAGGIFF. As DNA, the CDR3 is TGTGCCAGTAGTATAGCAGGGGGGATCTTCTTT. The full variable domain, completed using reference TRBV19 and TRBJ1-1, is DGGITQSPKYLFRKEGQNVTLSCEQNLNHDAMYWYRQDPGQGLRLIYYSQIVNDFQKGDIAEGYSVSREKKESFPLTVTSAQKNPTAFYLCASSIAGGIFFGQGTRLTVV.

V is TRBV19 and J is TRBJ2-7; 10 nucleotides agree with TRBD1. V was clipped by 4 bases and J by 5 bases; unmatched bases: 11. Germline assignment: CDR1 LNHDA and CDR2 SQIVND (reference sequence). The CDR3 is 16 residues long. CDR3 sequence: CASSTLPGQGSHEQYF. The DNA of the CDR3 is TGTGCCAGTAGTACACTGCCGGGACAGGGGAGCCACGAGCAGTACTTC.

This CDR3 is CATSDSTRYGYTF. Here the CDR3 DNA reads TGTGCCACCAGTGATTCGACACGGTATGGCTACACCTTC. V and J are TRBV24-1 and TRBJ1-2; no definite D call. Trimming cost V 2 bases and J 5 bases, with 8 bases left between them. The CDR3 is made up of 13 amino acids. The germline gives CDR1 KGHDR, CDR2 SFDVKD.

This clone was seen only once. The J gene is TRBJ1-5, the V gene TRBV19; D is uncertain. The germline CDR1 and CDR2 sequences are LNHDA and SQIVND (reference sequence). The CDR3 is 15 residues long. The V end was cut by 6 bases, the J end by 2 bases, with 14 bases between. CDR3 sequence (DNA): TGTGCCAGTAGGACCTTCGACGGAGGCAATCAGCCCCAGCATTTT. Protein: CASRTFDGGNQPQHF.

This clone was detected a few times. The chain couples TRBV4-1 to TRBJ1-2; TRBD1 agrees at 7 bases. CDR1 MGHRA and CDR2 YSYEKL come from the germline V gene. The J segment lost 3 bases and the V segment lost 1 base, leaving 14 bases of the junction unmatched. The CDR3 covers 18 residues. The CDR3 DNA reads TGCGCCAGCAGCCAAGTTCAAACGAGGGGGCGAGGGCACTATGGCTACACCTTC. Translating gives CASSQVQTRGRGHYGYTF.

Regarding this clone: The same CDR3 can be traced to other DNA sequences in this sample. This chain joins TRBV5-1 and TRBJ1-6; 7 bases match TRBD1. This CDR3 comprises 17 residues. The ends lost 0 bases at V and 1 base at J; junction bases unmatched: 4. Germline V gene sequence: CDR1 SGHRS, CDR2 YFSETQ. CDR3 region: CASSLAGGSSYNSPLHF. The CDR3 region has the DNA TGCGCCAGCAGCTTGGCAGGGGGTAGTTCCTATAATTCACCCCTCCACTTT.

The V gene is TRBV29-1, the J gene TRBJ1-2; D may be TRBD1 (5 bases). The length of the CDR3 is 12 residues. V lost 7 bases and J 3 bases, leaving 12 bases between the germline ends. Germline V gives CDR1 SQVTM, CDR2 ANQGSEA. CDR3 sequence: CSAWARDYGYTF. The CDR3 region has the DNA TGCAGCGCCTGGGCCAGGGACTATGGCTACACCTTC.

With respect to this clone: A read error may explain this, as a much larger clone is one base away. The CDR3 DNA is TGTGCCAGCAGCCTCACAGGGAATCAGCCCCAGCATTTT. It yields the protein CASSLTGNQPQHF. The chain couples TRBV14 to TRBJ1-5; a possible D gene is TRBD1 (6 bases). The CDR3 extends over 13 amino acids. V lost 4 bases and J lost 4, with 8 bases in between. Germline lookup yields CDR1 SGHDN and CDR2 FVKESK.

J is TRBJ1-3 and V is TRBV28; D is ambiguous. CDR3 length equals 14 residues. Per the germline V gene, CDR1 is MDHEN and CDR2 is SYDVKM. With 5 bases removed from V and 0 bases from J, the gap between germline ends came to 8 bases. The CDR3 DNA is TGTGCCAGCAGTATCGCCAGCTCTGGAAACACCATATATTTT. Amino acid sequence: CASSIASSGNTIYF.

The chain recombines TRBV4-1 with TRBJ2-1; D perhaps matches TRBD1 (5 bases). The V and J ends lost 2 bases and 9 bases respectively, with 17 bases between them. The length of the CDR3 is 15 residues. Germline CDR1 reads MGHRA; CDR2 reads YSYEKL. The CDR3 DNA sequence: TGCGCCAGCAGCCAATTAATGGTAGGGGTCGGTGAGCAGTTCTTC. It specifies CASSQLMVGVGEQFF.

The rearrangement links TRBV7-9 to TRBJ1-6; D call uncertain. The CDR3 sequence is 13 residues long. The V and J ends lost 6 bases and 7 bases respectively, with 10 bases between them. The germline V gene has CDR1 SEHNR and CDR2 FQNEAQ (reference sequence). CDR3 nucleotides: TGTGCCAGCAGTCAAGCGGTGAATTCACCCCTCCACTTT. Residues: CASSQAVNSPLHF. Filled out from reference TRBV7-9 and TRBJ1-6, the complete variable domain reads DTGVSQNPRHKITKRGQNVTFRCDPISEHNRLYWYRQTLGQGPEFLTYFQNEAQLEKSRLLSDRFSAERPKGSFSTLEIQRTEQGDSAMYLCASSQAVNSPLHFGNGTRLTVT.

The CDR3 here is CASEAEYVQFF. The CDR3 DNA sequence: TGTGCCAGCGAGGCGGAGTACGTGCAGTTCTTC. V and J are TRBV28 and TRBJ2-1; D remains unclear. CDR1 is MDHEN, CDR2 SYDVKM, per germline. Trimming left V 8 bases short and J 12 bases short, with 14 bases between. CDR3 length equals 11 residues.

This clone came up once. This rearrangement joins TRBV6-1 to TRBJ1-2; perhaps TRBD1 as D (5 bases). V was trimmed by 2 bases and J by 8 bases, leaving 12 bases between them. Germline V gene data show CDR1 as MNHNS and CDR2 as SASEGT. The CDR3 totals 13 residues. The CDR3 reads CASSESGSGGYTF. The CDR3 DNA reads as TGTGCCAGCAGTGAATCAGGGTCAGGGGGCTACACCTTC.

CDR3 region: CASSSGTSVSYEQYF. The CDR3 nucleotides read TGTGCCAGCAGCTCGGGGACTAGCGTTTCCTACGAGCAGTACTTC. The chain is built from TRBV5-4 and TRBJ2-7; 10 nucleotides agree with TRBD2. Germline V gene data show CDR1 as SGHNT and CDR2 as YYREEE (reference sequence). The J segment lost 1 base and the V segment lost 3 bases, leaving 4 bases of the junction unmatched. The CDR3 has 15 amino acids.

This clone showed up just once. The rearrangement links TRBV19 to TRBJ2-7; 7 bases line up with TRBD1. The CDR3 has 13 amino acids. The J segment lost 4 bases and the V segment lost 3 bases, leaving 3 bases of the junction unmatched. Germline assignment: CDR1 LNHDA and CDR2 SQIVND (reference sequence). CDR3 amino acids: CASSIKQGYEQYF. The DNA of the CDR3 is TGTGCCAGTAGTATTAAACAGGGGTACGAGCAGTACTTC.

This chain links TRBV2 with TRBJ1-1; D is perhaps TRBD1 (5 bases). CDR3 length equals 13 residues. The germline CDR1 and CDR2 sequences are SNHLY and FYNNEI. The V end lost 6 bases, the J end lost 4 bases, and 12 bases lay between the germline ends. The CDR3 reads CASRREGSTEAFF. CDR3 bases: TGTGCCAGCAGGAGGGAGGGGAGCACTGAAGCTTTCTTT.

This clone was seen a single time. This sequence joins TRBV25-1 and TRBJ1-1; D is unclear. The CDR3 has 15 amino acids. Germline CDR1 reads MGHDK; CDR2 reads SYGVNS. The V end was cut by 4 bases, the J end by 1 base, with 13 bases between. The CDR3 is CASSAHSLGNTEAFF. In DNA, the CDR3 is TGTGCCAGCAGTGCCCACTCGCTTGGGAACACTGAAGCTTTCTTT.